This T cell receptor (beta chain) is drawn from a study of technical replicates of blood from several donors. The method was immunoSEQ multiplex PCR; TCRdb's version includes in-frame clones alone and lacks a portion of them. The table records tens of thousands of clones, 75% to 95% of them present only once. The germline V and J ends were trimmed by 0 bases and 0 bases, with 12 bases remaining between them. Germline CDR1 and CDR2: KGHSH and LQKENI. The CDR3 runs to 17 residues. This clonotype originated in a human donor in good health. This sequence joins TRBV18 and TRBJ2-1; D remains ambiguous. The sequencing input was T cells isolated from PBMCs. The DNA of the CDR3 is TGTGCCAGCTCACCACCGAGTGGTGCTAACTCCTACAATGAGCAGTTCTTC. It yields the protein CASSPPSGANSYNEQFF. Full variable domain (rest looked up from reference TRBV18 and TRBJ2-1): NAGVMQNPRHLVRRRGQEARLRCSPMKGHSHVYWYRQLPEEGLKFMVYLQKENIIDESGMPKERFSAEFPKEGPSILRIQQVVRGDSAAYFCASSPPSGANSYNEQFFGPGTRLTVL.